This T cell receptor (beta chain) comes out of a study of control samples from healthy donors and cancer patients. The assay was immunoSEQ multiplex PCR, and TCRdb's table has in-frame clones only and misses some. The table shows around 100,000 clones, with just over 85% occurring only once. The CDR3 covers 12 residues. Per germline, CDR1 KGHSH and CDR2 LQKENI. V lost 3 bases and J 3 bases, leaving 5 bases between the germline ends. The sequenced material came from blood. The sequence was obtained from a man aged 25 to 40 in good health. The V and J genes are TRBV18 and TRBJ2-5; no definite D call. The CDR3 is CASSPFEETQYF. The CDR3 bases are TGTGCCAGCTCACCTTTCGAAGAGACCCAGTACTTC.